These T cell receptor beta chains were read from a single sample in a study of cytomegalovirus exposure and HLA in healthy donors. Some clones are missing from TCRdb's copy, which holds only in-frame ones; the method was immunoSEQ multiplex PCR. In the table there are 96,000 or so clones, approximately 75% of which are singletons. What was sequenced was PBMCs. These receptors were obtained from a female donor in good health and CMV-seropositive. Both conserved end residues are part of each CDR3. A D gene is named only where the DNA matches it firmly. Clone size appears in some rows only: once, few, many, or a class for an expanded clone.

j_gene,abundance,d_gene,v_gene,CDR3nt,CDR3aa
TRBJ2-1,NA,TRBD1,TRBV11-2,TGTGCCAGCAGCCCTATCCGGGACAGGTTCTACAATGAGCAGTTCTTC,CASSPIRDRFYNEQFF
TRBJ2-3,NA,NA,TRBV7-2,TGTGCCGGCAGCTTAGCTGCAGTAACAGATACGCAGTATTTT,CAGSLAAVTDTQYF
TRBJ2-1,NA,NA,TRBV15,TGTGCCACCAGCACAAGACTAGAGTACAATGAGCAGTTCTTC,CATSTRLEYNEQFF
TRBJ1-1,NA,NA,TRBV30,TGTGCCTGGAGTGTTGAGGAAAGGAACACTGAAGCTTTCTTT,CAWSVEERNTEAFF
TRBJ1-6,NA,NA,TRBV7-8,TGTGCCAGCAGCTTAATTTACGACAGTAGCTCCTATAATTCACCCCTCCACTTT,CASSLIYDSSSYNSPLHF
TRBJ2-1,NA,NA,TRBV18,TGTGCCAGCTCACCCTCCACAGGAAACAATGAGCAGTTCTTC,CASSPSTGNNEQFF
TRBJ2-3,few,TRBD2,TRBV2,TGTGCCAGCAGTGAGGCTGGGCGGGGGTTAAAGAACACAGATACGCAGTATTTT,CASSEAGRGLKNTDTQYF
TRBJ1-1,NA,TRBD1,TRBV6-6,TGTGCCAGCAGTACCTCAACAGGGGGCGAGTCTGAAGCTTTCTTT,CASSTSTGGESEAFF
TRBJ2-5,NA,TRBD2,TRBV19,TGTGCCTGTAGCGGGTCATTGGGAGAGACCCAGTACTTC,CACSGSLGETQYF
TRBJ2-1,few,TRBD2,TRBV5-4,TGTGCCAGCAGCTTGCTAGCGGGCTCCTACAATGAGCAGTTCTTC,CASSLLAGSYNEQFF
TRBJ2-7,NA,TRBD1,TRBV6-5,TGTGCCAGTACCGGGACAGGGTTCTACGAGCAGTACTTC,CASTGTGFYEQYF
TRBJ1-2,NA,TRBD1,TRBV11-3,TGTGCCAGCAGCTGGACAGGGGGAAATGGCTACACCTTC,CASSWTGGNGYTF
TRBJ2-5,NA,TRBD1,TRBV5-4,TGTGCCAGCAGCAGGACAGGGGGCCCGGAGACCCAGTACTTC,CASSRTGGPETQYF
TRBJ1-6,few,TRBD1,TRBV30,TGTGCCTGGAACCGGGACAGGGGGTCCAATTCACCCCTCCACTTT,CAWNRDRGSNSPLHF
TRBJ2-3,NA,NA,TRBV4-2,TGTGCCAGCAGCCACAAAAGTAACAAGTGGGGCCCAGATACGCAGTATTTT,CASSHKSNKWGPDTQYF
TRBJ2-7,NA,NA,TRBV7-2,TGTGCCAGCAGCCCGCCACCCGGGTCCTACGAGCAGTACTTC,CASSPPPGSYEQYF
TRBJ1-5,NA,NA,TRBV27,TGTGCCAGCAGTCCGTACAGAAGCAATCAGCCCCAGCATTTT,CASSPYRSNQPQHF
TRBJ1-2,few,TRBD1,TRBV7-2,TGTGCCAGCACCCAGGGGACAGGAAATGGCTACACCTTC,CASTQGTGNGYTF
TRBJ1-5,NA,NA,TRBV27,TGTGCCAGCAGTTTCAGTGAGCGGTTTCAGCCCCAGCATTTT,CASSFSERFQPQHF
TRBJ1-3,NA,NA,TRBV4-1,TGCGCCAGCAGCCAAGATCCTCCCCGAGTAACGGGTGGAAACACCATATATTTT,CASSQDPPRVTGGNTIYF
TRBJ1-1,few,NA,TRBV10-2,TGCGCCAGCAGTGAGGAGCTGATGAACACTGAAGCTTTCTTT,CASSEELMNTEAFF
TRBJ1-1,few,NA,TRBV2,TGTGCCAGTGGGCGGGGGCGTTGGGACACTGAAGCTTTCTTT,CASGRGRWDTEAFF
TRBJ2-1,few,NA,TRBV5-4,TGTGCCAGCAGCTTTACAAGTTACAATGAGCAGTTCTTC,CASSFTSYNEQFF
TRBJ1-5,NA,TRBD1,TRBV19,TGTGCCAGTAGTACGACAGGGCTCTCGAATCAGCCCCAGCATTTT,CASSTTGLSNQPQHF
TRBJ1-2,NA,TRBD1,TRBV11-2,TGTGCCAGCAGCCCTACCGGGACAGGGTATGGCTACACCTTC,CASSPTGTGYGYTF
TRBJ1-2,few,NA,TRBV6-5,TGTGCCAGCAGAAGTACTGACAGGTCCGATTATGGCTACACCTTC,CASRSTDRSDYGYTF
TRBJ1-5,NA,NA,TRBV6-5,TGTGCCAGCAGTTACTCTAGTGGGCAACAGCCCCAGCATTTT,CASSYSSGQQPQHF
TRBJ1-4,NA,NA,TRBV7-2,TGTGCCAGCAGCTTTAACTATGCAACTAATGAAAAACTGTTTTTT,CASSFNYATNEKLFF
TRBJ2-2,NA,TRBD2,TRBV7-8,TGTGCCAGCAGCTTAGCGCTAGCGGGAGTTACCGGGGAGCTGTTTTTT,CASSLALAGVTGELFF
TRBJ2-5,NA,TRBD2,TRBV2,TGTGCCAGCAGGGAACTAGCGGGGGGGCGGGAGACCCAGTACTTC,CASRELAGGRETQYF
TRBJ1-2,few,NA,TRBV7-3,TGTGCCAGCACCCCCTATGTAGGGGTCTATGGCTACACCTTC,CASTPYVGVYGYTF
TRBJ2-3,few,TRBD2,TRBV11-3,TGTGCCAGCAGCTCTTGGACTAGCGGGAGTCCTACGCAGTATTTT,CASSSWTSGSPTQYF
TRBJ2-1,NA,TRBD2,TRBV7-2,TGTGCCAGCAGCTTACGGACTAGCGGGGGGGTTGAGCAGTTCTTC,CASSLRTSGGVEQFF
TRBJ2-2,NA,TRBD2,TRBV2,TGTGCCAGCAGCTGGGAGGGAAGTAACACCGGGGAGCTGTTTTTT,CASSWEGSNTGELFF
TRBJ2-3,NA,NA,TRBV4-1,TGCGCCAGCAGCCAAGGAGGGGGGGCCGAAGATACGCAGTATTTT,CASSQGGGAEDTQYF
TRBJ2-5,NA,TRBD1,TRBV5-1,TGCGCCAGCAGCTTTTCAGGGGGCCAAGAGACCCAGTACTTC,CASSFSGGQETQYF
TRBJ1-6,NA,NA,TRBV5-8,TGTGCCAGCAGCTTGTTTTTCGGGAGAGCCGTCGATAGTTCACCCCTCCACTTT,CASSLFFGRAVDSSPLHF
TRBJ1-6,NA,NA,TRBV7-2,TGTGCCAGCAGCTTAGTCGGTCGGACTGGTAATTCACCCCTCCACTTT,CASSLVGRTGNSPLHF
TRBJ2-1,once,TRBD2,TRBV7-3,TGTGCCAGCAGCCTCGGACTAGGAATGAATGAGCAGTTCTTC,CASSLGLGMNEQFF
TRBJ1-2,NA,TRBD1,TRBV5-1,TGCGCCAGCAGCAAAGGGACAGCTTATGGCTACACCTTC,CASSKGTAYGYTF